This is a list of T cell receptor beta chains from one sample in a study of shared clonotypes between healthy human individuals. Libraries were prepared by immunoSEQ multiplex PCR; TCRdb keeps only in-frame clonotypes and omits some of them. Here the sample spans over a million clones, under 80% being singletons. The sequenced sample consisted of memory CD4+ T cells sorted from blood. These receptors came from a man younger than 30 in good health. CDR3s include the opening cysteine and the closing phenylalanine or tryptophan. The D gene is left open where the match is weak. Part of the rows lack a size; the others show once, few, many or a class for expanded clones.

cdr3_aa cdr3_nt clone_size j_call d_call v_call
CASRQMSLINSPLHF TGTGCCAGCAGGCAGATGAGTCTTATTAATTCACCCCTCCACTTT - TRBJ1-6 - TRBV6-1
CASSLRPFSGANVLTF TGTGCCAGCAGTTTGAGGCCATTCTCTGGGGCCAACGTCCTGACTTTC - TRBJ2-6 - TRBV27
CASSLEGGITEAFF TGTGCCAGCAGCTTAGAGGGAGGGATCACTGAAGCTTTCTTT - TRBJ1-1 - TRBV11-2
CASSLSGIDTQYF TGTGCCAGCAGCTTATCAGGGATAGATACGCAGTATTTT few TRBJ2-3 - TRBV11-3
CASSVAGGPHNEQFF TGTGCCAGCAGTGTTGCGGGGGGGCCCCACAATGAGCAGTTCTTC - TRBJ2-1 TRBD2 TRBV25-1
CASSQDRLVYTF TGTGCCAGCAGCCAAGATAGACTCGTTTACACCTTC - TRBJ1-2 - TRBV4-2
CAWSRAAVSVYF TGTGCCTGGAGCCGCGCAGCGGTTTCAGTGTACTTC - TRBJ2-7 - TRBV30
CASSLGGTGTYEQYF TGTGCCAGCAGCTTAGGCGGGACAGGGACCTACGAGCAGTACTTC - TRBJ2-7 TRBD1 TRBV11-2
CASSLEGGRSNQPQHF TGTGCCAGCAGCTTGGAAGGGGGTAGAAGCAATCAGCCCCAGCATTTT - TRBJ1-5 - TRBV5-5
CASRQGTAARNTIYF TGTGCCAGCAGACAAGGGACAGCCGCTCGGAACACCATATATTTT - TRBJ1-3 TRBD1 TRBV7-2
CASQTGSGTYNEQFF TGTGCCAGCCAAACCGGTAGCGGGACCTACAATGAGCAGTTCTTC - TRBJ2-1 TRBD2 TRBV2
CASSSGVFATNEKLFF TGTGCCAGCAGTTCCGGGGTGTTCGCAACTAATGAAAAACTGTTTTTT - TRBJ1-4 - TRBV6-6
CASSLPGEEGDLTGELFF TGCGCCAGCAGCCTCCCGGGGGAGGAGGGGGACCTCACCGGGGAGCTGTTTTTT - TRBJ2-2 - TRBV4-3
CASRDRGRSYEQYF TGTGCCAGCAGAGACAGGGGAAGGTCCTACGAGCAGTACTTC - TRBJ2-7 TRBD1 TRBV11-2
CASSLIGSDSNQPQHF TGTGCCAGCAGTTTAATCGGGTCAGATAGCAATCAGCCCCAGCATTTT - TRBJ1-5 - TRBV27
CASSWGSGRAIYEQYF TGTGCCAGCAGCTGGGGGAGCGGGAGGGCCATCTACGAGCAGTACTTC - TRBJ2-7 TRBD2 TRBV5-4
CASNPGGSYGYTF TGTGCCAGCAACCCGGGGGGGTCCTATGGCTACACCTTC - TRBJ1-2 - TRBV7-8
CASSSRTGGYSPLHF TGTGCCAGCAGTTCCCGGACTGGAGGATATTCACCCCTCCACTTT - TRBJ1-6 - TRBV27
CASSESGQFEAFF TGCGCCAGCAGTGAGTCAGGCCAGTTTGAAGCTTTCTTT - TRBJ1-1 - TRBV10-2
CASSPWTGESYEQYF TGTGCCAGCTCACCGTGGACAGGGGAGTCGTACGAGCAGTACTTC - TRBJ2-7 TRBD1 TRBV18
CASSGTGGETQYF TGTGCCAGCAGTGGGACAGGGGGAGAGACCCAGTACTTC - TRBJ2-5 TRBD1 TRBV2
CASSQGQVDSPLHF TGTGCCAGCAGCCAGGGACAGGTTGATTCACCCCTCCACTTT - TRBJ1-6 TRBD1 TRBV5-8
CASSSGQGQNTIYF TGCGCCAGCAGTTCGGGACAGGGACAAAACACCATATATTTT - TRBJ1-3 TRBD1 TRBV5-1
CASSDAGLGYTF TGTGCCAGCAGTGATGCGGGGCTTGGCTACACCTTC - TRBJ1-2 - TRBV6-1
CASSWREGETQYF TGTGCCAGCAGTTGGCGGGAGGGAGAGACCCAGTACTTC - TRBJ2-5 TRBD2 TRBV6-4
CASSPASQNYGYTF TGTGCCAGCTCACCCGCCTCCCAAAACTATGGCTACACCTTC once TRBJ1-2 - TRBV18
CASSWSLVNQPQHF TGTGCCAGCAGTTGGTCTCTAGTTAATCAGCCCCAGCATTTT - TRBJ1-5 - TRBV28
CASSLSPTSGTYNEQFF TGCGCCAGCAGCTTGAGTCCGACTAGCGGTACCTACAATGAGCAGTTCTTC - TRBJ2-1 TRBD2 TRBV5-1
CASSVSPQGGPTDTQYF TGTGCCAGCAGCGTATCGCCCCAGGGCGGGCCCACAGATACGCAGTATTTT - TRBJ2-3 - TRBV9
CASSQQGIGDEKLFF TGCGCCAGCAGCCAGCAGGGGATTGGGGATGAAAAACTGTTTTTT - TRBJ1-4 - TRBV5-1
CASSRTGYSNQPQHF TGTGCCAGCAGCAGGACAGGTTATAGCAATCAGCCCCAGCATTTT - TRBJ1-5 TRBD1 TRBV5-6
CASRRGQNNYEQYF TGTGCCAGCAGGAGGGGACAGAACAACTACGAGCAGTACTTC once TRBJ2-7 TRBD1 TRBV25-1
CASSSGQGFNQPQHF TGTGCCAGCAGTTCGGGACAGGGGTTCAATCAGCCCCAGCATTTT - TRBJ1-5 TRBD1 TRBV6-5
CASSTSPNEQYF TGTGCCAGCAGTACTAGCCCGAACGAGCAGTACTTC - TRBJ2-7 - TRBV11-1
CASSLFGGVNTGELFF TGTGCCAGCAGCTTATTCGGGGGGGTAAACACCGGGGAGCTGTTTTTT - TRBJ2-2 TRBD2 TRBV7-8
CASSKTGGSTEAFF TGTGCCAGCAGCAAGACAGGGGGCTCGACTGAAGCTTTCTTT few TRBJ1-1 TRBD1 TRBV7-9
CASSESGGRAKDTQYF TGTGCCAGCAGTGAATCTGGTGGGAGGGCCAAAGATACGCAGTATTTT - TRBJ2-3 TRBD2 TRBV25-1
CASSQDWGGETQYF TGCGCCAGCAGCCAAGATTGGGGTGGGGAGACCCAGTACTTC - TRBJ2-5 - TRBV4-1
CSARRNELFF TGCAGTGCTAGACGGAATGAGCTGTTTTTT - TRBJ2-2 - TRBV20-1
CASSRTGDQETQYF TGCGCCAGCAGCAGGACAGGGGATCAAGAGACCCAGTACTTC - TRBJ2-5 TRBD1 TRBV5-1
CSVAAMREQYF TGCAGCGTTGCGGCGATGCGGGAGCAGTACTTC - TRBJ2-5 TRBD2 TRBV29-1
CASSPGTSGTTDTQYF TGTGCCAGCAGCCCAGGGACTAGCGGAACCACAGATACGCAGTATTTT - TRBJ2-3 TRBD2 TRBV7-9
CASSHLDRDFNEQFF TGTGCCAGCAGCCACCTCGACAGGGACTTCAATGAGCAGTTCTTC once TRBJ2-1 - TRBV5-6
CASRRGGVGTEAFF TGTGCCAGTAGACGAGGGGGCGTTGGCACTGAAGCTTTCTTT - TRBJ1-1 TRBD1 TRBV19
CASSQGPGQGFETQYF TGCGCCAGCAGCCAGGGGCCGGGACAGGGGTTTGAGACCCAGTACTTC - TRBJ2-5 TRBD1 TRBV4-3
CASSLLGLNYEQYF TGTGCCAGCAGCTTACTCGGACTAAACTACGAGCAGTACTTC once TRBJ2-7 - TRBV7-2
CASSVEEGVLREQYF TGTGCCAGCAGTGTTGAAGAGGGCGTCTTGCGGGAGCAGTACTTC once TRBJ2-7 - TRBV2